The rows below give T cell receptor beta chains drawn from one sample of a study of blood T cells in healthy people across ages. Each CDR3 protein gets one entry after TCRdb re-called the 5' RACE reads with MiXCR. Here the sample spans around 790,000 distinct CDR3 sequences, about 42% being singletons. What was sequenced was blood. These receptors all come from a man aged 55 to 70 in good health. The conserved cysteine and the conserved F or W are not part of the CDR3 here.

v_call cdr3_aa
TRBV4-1 ASSQGPGMTGTQY
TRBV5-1 ASSAPELAGDKEQF
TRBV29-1 SALALENTEAF
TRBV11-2 ASSWKGAEQF
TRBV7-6 ASSLAGPQEQF
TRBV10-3 AISGGQPQETQY
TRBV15 ATSRGLAGVNEQF
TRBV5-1 ASSILSGRGTDTQY
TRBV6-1 AGQARPSGISTDTQY
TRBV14 ASSQADGGKDTDTQY
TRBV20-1 SAPSGVDKNIQY
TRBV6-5 ASSYVLGYGYT
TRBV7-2 ASSLALQGAQETQY
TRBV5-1 ASSSVGGGRRDTQY
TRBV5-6 ASSLAATGAEKLF
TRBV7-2 ASSLGGRATEAF
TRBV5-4 ASSFNVAPYNEQF
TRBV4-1 ASSKKGTSGNDEQF
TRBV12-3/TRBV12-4 ASSYRDRAYYGYT
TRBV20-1 SALPAGQTNSPLH
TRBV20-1 STSRETEAF
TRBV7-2 ASSLEGSFDTQY
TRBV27 ASSLSGGGWNYGYT
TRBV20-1 SATEYGQGQPQH
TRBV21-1 ASSKDQGAGQETQY
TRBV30 AWNNGGANTGELF
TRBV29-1 SVQAGGPANYGYT
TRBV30 AWKEGGASYEQY
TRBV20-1 SASFTGLPYEQY
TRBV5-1 ASSLEWDEQF
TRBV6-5 ASSYWGRTGGEQY
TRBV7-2 ASSLTSGGTAYNEQF
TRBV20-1 SARPGPSYEQY
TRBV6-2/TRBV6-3 ASSFKRGIRNTQY
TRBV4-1 ASSPEASSGGSNEQF
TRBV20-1 SATDRDRGQETQY
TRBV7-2 ASSFTGTDSYEQY
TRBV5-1 ASSVLNSGEQY
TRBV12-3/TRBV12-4 ASSKTKTGNYEQY
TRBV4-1 ASSPRPPGLAATQY
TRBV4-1 ASSRNLDSQREGYT
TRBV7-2 ASSLALDHLLGTQY
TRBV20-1 SASQLAGGPSVITDTQY
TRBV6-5 ASSYSWTGAYEQY
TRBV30 AWSFVDTLYGYT
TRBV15 ATSRPIQGLGYT
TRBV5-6 ASSNRDRGFNEQF
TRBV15 ATSRGGVGVGETQY
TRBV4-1 ASSQDGASGGAQEQY
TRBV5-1 ASSLAGRGSGVNTEAF
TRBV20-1 SASGTSLGTNYEQY
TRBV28 ASTLADGQPNNEQF